The 2 T cell receptor beta chains below come from one sample, sequenced in a study of T cells in women clearing cervical HPV infection. Assay: immunoSEQ multiplex PCR; the TCRdb copy retains only in-frame clones and omits some. Reported are more than 11,000 clones; the ten largest clones contain about 20%. Sequencing used blood buffy coat. The receptor source for this set is a woman between 18 and 70 years old with a cervical HPV16 infection that either progressed to CIN3+ or cleared (not recorded which).

As regards this clone: Read coverage stops 3 residues before the CDR3 terminus; the germline J gene supplies the remainder. The chain links TRBV2 to TRBJ2-7; D call uncertain. The CDR3 is 12 residues long. V was trimmed by 6 bases and J by 6 bases, leaving 12 bases between them. Germline CDR1 SNHLY, CDR2 FYNNEI. The CDR3 bases that were read are TGTGCCAGCAGCTCGATTAAGGGCGAG. Encoded protein: CASSSIKGE. The CDR3 as a whole reads CASSSIKGEQYF.

A word on this clone: Other DNA variants within this sample encode the same CDR3. This chain's CDR3 is CSDALGTRNYGYTF. Incomplete CDR3 DNA: TGCAGCGACGCACTAGGGACACGGAACTATGGC. This rearrangement joins TRBV29-1 to TRBJ1-2; tentative D call: TRBD1 (6 bases). Read coverage stops 3 residues before the CDR3 terminus; the germline J gene supplies the remainder. The V gene's germline CDR1 is SQVTM and CDR2 ANQGSEA. The ends were cut back, 7 bases at V and 2 bases at J, with 17 bases in the middle. This CDR3 is built from 14 residues.